This T cell receptor beta chain was observed in a study of blood T cell repertoires in COVID-19. Study summary: Samples of COVID-19 (acute and convalescent) were obtained from the United States, Italy and Spain. PBMCs, B-cell-depleted T cells, or T cells provided the cDNA or gDNA that made up the material.

V trimming: 3 bases; J trimming: 2 bases; junction bases outside the gene matches: 11. Germline CDR1 is SGDLS and CDR2 is YYNGEE. The CDR3 is made up of 17 amino acids. Repertoires were generated with immunoSEQ multiplex PCR, while TCRdb's copy carries only in-frame clones and drops some. The sample records approximately 160,000 clones, approximately 79% being singletons. Sequencing was carried out using peripheral blood. The chain joins TRBV9 to TRBJ2-3; 8 bases agree with TRBD2. This clonotype was sampled from a woman older than 75 with acute or convalescent COVID-19. CDR3 sequence reads: CASSEGLSGRITDTQYF. The CDR3 nucleotides read TGTGCCAGCAGCGAGGGGTTAAGCGGGAGAATCACAGATACGCAGTATTTT.